The entry that follows covers one T cell receptor beta chain sequence. This sample was included in a study of cytomegalovirus exposure and HLA in healthy donors. CDR3 length: 15 amino acids. Germline values: CDR1 SGHDT, CDR2 YYEEEE. V dropped 1 base and J dropped 2 bases, with 12 bases sitting between them. The study ran its PCR with 60 Vbeta and 13 Jbeta primers. Sequencing was performed with immunoSEQ multiplex PCR; in TCRdb, only in-frame clones are kept and a portion is missing. The repertoire includes more than 70,000 clones, about three quarters of them detected once, and around 5% sits in the top ten.

This rearrangement joins TRBV5-6 to TRBJ1-1; D gene uncertain. This receptor was taken from a man under 40 in good health and CMV-seropositive. The sample taken for sequencing was PBMCs. CDR3 sequence: CASSLSWARNTEAFF. CDR3 DNA sequence: TGTGCCAGCAGCTTGTCGTGGGCCCGTAACACTGAAGCTTTCTTT.